Below, 28 T cell receptor beta chains from the same sample are listed, as sequenced in a study of T-cell memory formation after mild COVID-19. One entry per CDR3 protein results from TCRdb running MiXCR on the 5' RACE reads. The table has around 80,000 distinct CDR3 sequences, over 10% seen once. Input material: PBMCs or a T cell subset sorted from them (not recorded which). All receptors derive from a man younger than 35 who had mild COVID-19 (a few samples of this study predate the infection). Cell type and time point are not known.

The V call is TRBV6-6, the J call TRBJ2-1; D gene unclear. The CDR3 spans 13 residues. V gave up 5 bases and J gave up 6 bases, with 11 bases separating them. CDR1 is MNHNY, CDR2 SVGAGI, per germline (reference sequence). The CDR3 nucleotides read TGTGCCAGCAGTGGATCGGGCTTCAATGAGCAGTTCTTC. Its protein product is CASSGSGFNEQFF.

V gene TRBV7-9 combines with J gene TRBJ1-1; no reliable D call. The CDR3 length is 12 residues. Germline-derived CDR1 and CDR2 are SEHNR and FQNEAQ (reference sequence). The V end lost 5 bases, the J end lost 0 bases, and 4 bases lay between the germline ends. CDR3 protein: CASSHLNTEAFF. In DNA form, the CDR3 reads TGTGCCAGCAGCCACCTGAACACTGAAGCTTTCTTT.

The rearrangement uses TRBV29-1 and TRBJ1-1; D is uncertain. This CDR3 has 13 amino acids. CDR1 SQVTM and CDR2 ANQGSEA come from the germline V gene. V dropped 4 bases and J dropped 3 bases, with 12 bases sitting between them. The DNA for the CDR3 is TGCAGCGTTGTTTCCCCTGGGTACACTGAAGCTTTCTTT. This gives the protein CSVVSPGYTEAFF.

This clonotype was observed a handful of times. This rearrangement joins TRBV19 to TRBJ2-1; the match to TRBD1 covers 9 bases. The CDR3 is made up of 14 amino acids. CDR1 is LNHDA, CDR2 SQIVND, per germline (reference sequence). Trimming took 3 bases from V and 5 from J; bases not matched to a gene: 2. The CDR3 coding sequence is TGTGCCAGTAGTATTTGGACAGGGGACAATGAGCAGTTCTTC. The encoded protein is CASSIWTGDNEQFF.

As DNA, the CDR3 is TGTGCCAGCACCGACGGAAGGACAGATACGCAGTATTTT. As protein: CASTDGRTDTQYF. The chain uses TRBV6-5 and TRBJ2-3; D is undetermined. CDR1 is MNHEY and CDR2 is SVGAGI in the germline V gene. Trimming cost V 7 bases and J 3 bases, with 11 bases left between them. The CDR3 consists of 13 residues.

This clonotype was picked up a small number of times. The chain has TRBV4-2 and TRBJ2-1; D call uncertain. The CDR3 has 14 residues. Trimming took off 1 base at V and 8 bases at J, with 12 bases between the two ends. Germline CDR1 LGHNA, CDR2 YNFKEQ. CDR3 protein: CASSQVGANYEQFF. The CDR3 region has the DNA TGTGCCAGCAGCCAAGTTGGAGCAAACTATGAGCAGTTCTTC.

This clonotype was counted at least ten times. The gene calls are TRBV20-1 and TRBJ2-1; D possibly corresponds to TRBD2 (6 bases). Germline-derived CDR1 and CDR2 are DFQATT and SNEGSKA (reference sequence). V was trimmed by 0 bases and J by 2 bases, leaving 11 bases between them. The CDR3 is made up of 15 amino acids. CDR3 coding DNA: TGCAGTGCTAGAGATTCGGCGGGGCCCTACAATGAGCAGTTCTTC. Residues: CSARDSAGPYNEQFF.

This clonotype was detected only a few times. V and J are TRBV11-2 and TRBJ2-7; D not resolved. CDR1 and CDR2 (germline): SGHAT, FQNNGV. Deletions cut 5 bases from V and 0 bases from J, with 17 bases between. CDR3 length equals 16 residues. Written as DNA, the CDR3 is TGTGCCAGCAGCCCCCCGTTGGGCGAGAGCTCCTACGAGCAGTACTTC. Its protein is CASSPPLGESSYEQYF.

The V gene is TRBV4-2, the J gene TRBJ2-1; the match to TRBD2 covers 7 bases. This CDR3 spans 16 amino acids. J lost 0 bases, V lost 1 base, and 3 bases had no gene match. CDR1 and CDR2 from the germline V gene are LGHNA and YNFKEQ. CDR3 nucleotides: TGTGCCAGCAGCCAAGGGGGGGGAAGCTCCTACAATGAGCAGTTCTTC. It yields the protein CASSQGGGSSYNEQFF.

This clonotype was seen only a few times. V is TRBV28 and J is TRBJ2-7; D call uncertain. Deletions cut 5 bases from V and 3 bases from J, with 14 bases between. The CDR3 has 14 residues. Germline V gene data show CDR1 as MDHEN and CDR2 as SYDVKM. The CDR3 region is CASSLGPIGYEQYV. CDR3 DNA: TGTGCCAGCAGTCTAGGACCCATCGGCTACGAGCAGTACGTC.

This clonotype was recorded a few times. The chain employs TRBV5-4 and TRBJ2-1; 7 nucleotides agree with TRBD1. CDR3 length: 16 residues. V shed 4 bases and J 0 bases; nucleotides not matched to a gene: 7. Germline CDR1 and CDR2: SGHNT and YYREEE (reference sequence). The CDR3 reads CASSGGQESSYNEQFF. As DNA, the CDR3 is TGTGCCAGCAGCGGAGGACAGGAGAGCTCCTACAATGAGCAGTTCTTC.

V is TRBV7-2 and J is TRBJ2-2, with TRBD1 as a possible D gene (5 bases). Trimming cost V 7 bases and J 3 bases, with 12 bases left between them. The germline CDR1 and CDR2 sequences are SGHTA and FQGNSA. The CDR3 is made up of 14 amino acids. The CDR3 loop is CASIQQEDTGELFF. CDR3 DNA: TGTGCCAGCATTCAACAGGAAGACACCGGGGAGCTGTTTTTT.

This sequence joins TRBV11-2 and TRBJ2-7; 13 nucleotides match TRBD2. CDR3 length: 17 amino acids. The V and J ends lost 1 base and 4 bases, in that order; junction bases with no gene match: 7. Germline CDR1 and CDR2: SGHAT and FQNNGV. The CDR3 coding sequence is TGTGCCAGCAGCTTAGGCGCGACTAGCGGGGGGCCATACGAGCAGTACTTC. Its translation: CASSLGATSGGPYEQYF.

This clonotype was detected only a few times. CDR3 nucleotides: TGTGCCAGCAGCTTAGCCTCGGGGGCTGGGAATGAGCAGTTCTTC. Its translation is CASSLASGAGNEQFF. This chain connects TRBV7-6 to TRBJ2-1; D tentatively fits TRBD1 or TRBD2 (6 bases each). Germline CDR1 SGHVS, CDR2 FNYEAQ. Trimming shortened V by 0 bases and J by 7 bases, and 13 bases separated the two germline ends. This CDR3 comprises 15 residues.

This clonotype occurred many times. The rearrangement joins TRBV4-3 to TRBJ2-7; the match to TRBD1 covers 11 bases. This CDR3 is 16 amino acids long. Germline assignment: CDR1 LGHNA and CDR2 YSLEER. V was clipped by 0 bases and J by 6 bases; unmatched bases: 7. CDR3 protein: CASSQDRGTGGLEQYF. The CDR3, as DNA: TGCGCCAGCAGCCAAGATAGGGGGACAGGGGGACTCGAGCAGTACTTC.

This clonotype was counted once. V gene TRBV19 combines with J gene TRBJ1-5, with TRBD1 identical over 8 bases. The CDR3 is 15 residues long. Germline values: CDR1 LNHDA, CDR2 SQIVND (reference sequence). The junction had 7 bases not matched to a gene; V was cut back by 4 bases and J by 5 bases. CDR3 in DNA: TGTGCCAGTAGTACCGGACAGGGTCTCTATCAGCCCCAGCATTTT. This gives the protein CASSTGQGLYQPQHF.

There are a few counts of this clonotype. The chain couples TRBV4-2 to TRBJ2-6; 9 bases agree with TRBD1. The ends lost 0 bases at V and 5 bases at J; junction bases unmatched: 2. The CDR3 consists of 16 residues. Germline-derived CDR1 and CDR2 are LGHNA and YNFKEQ. The CDR3, as DNA: TGTGCCAGCAGCCAAGATGGACAGGGGCGGGCCAACGTCCTGACTTTC. Protein: CASSQDGQGRANVLTF.

This clonotype was recorded at least ten times. This chain links TRBV29-1 with TRBJ2-1; D uncertain. V was trimmed by 7 bases and J by 0 bases, leaving 7 bases between them. The CDR3 consists of 12 residues. Per germline, CDR1 SQVTM and CDR2 ANQGSEA. The CDR3 here is CSAVRSYNEQFF. The CDR3 coding sequence is TGCAGCGCTGTGCGCTCCTACAATGAGCAGTTCTTC.

This clonotype was detected a few times. This chain uses TRBV2 with TRBJ2-1; the D is unclear. Germline V lookup: CDR1 SNHLY, CDR2 FYNNEI. Trimming stripped 1 base from V and 6 bases from J, with 4 bases between. This CDR3 is 12 amino acids long. The CDR3 nucleotides are TGTGCCAGCAGTGAAGACCTCAATGAGCAGTTCTTC. Protein product: CASSEDLNEQFF.

There are many counts of this clonotype. This chain uses TRBV4-2 with TRBJ2-3; 10 bases are shared with TRBD2. Germline lookup yields CDR1 LGHNA and CDR2 YNFKEQ. The CDR3 contains 15 residues. V lost 1 base, J lost 4 bases, and 2 bases stayed unmatched. This chain's CDR3 is CASSQGSGGADTQYF. The CDR3 nucleotides read TGTGCCAGCAGCCAAGGGAGCGGGGGGGCAGATACGCAGTATTTT.

This clonotype was observed many times. This chain joins TRBV29-1 and TRBJ1-2; D is uncertain. The CDR3 has 11 amino acids. Per the germline V gene, CDR1 is SQVTM and CDR2 is ANQGSEA. V dropped 7 bases and J dropped 11 bases, with 17 bases sitting between them. The CDR3 reads CSAWRQFEYTF. CDR3 DNA: TGCAGCGCCTGGAGACAATTCGAGTACACCTTC.

This clonotype occurred a few times. V usage is TRBV5-1 and J usage is TRBJ2-5; TRBD2 agrees at 9 bases. J gave up 5 bases and V 2 bases, and 7 bases lay outside the gene matches. The germline CDR1 and CDR2 sequences are SGHRS and YFSETQ. The CDR3 spans 15 residues. The chain's CDR3 is CASSFERGDWETQYF. As DNA, the CDR3 is TGCGCCAGCAGCTTCGAGCGGGGGGATTGGGAGACCCAGTACTTC. The whole variable domain, remainder taken from reference TRBV5-1 and TRBJ2-5, is KAGVTQTPRYLIKTRGQQVTLSCSPISGHRSVSWYQQTPGQGLQFLFEYFSETQRNKGNFPGRFSGRQFSNSRSEMNVSTLELGDSALYLCASSFERGDWETQYFGPGTRLLVL.

This clonotype turned up a few times. J is TRBJ2-7 and V is TRBV4-1, with D possibly TRBD1 on 5 matching bases. The germline CDR1 and CDR2 sequences are MGHRA and YSYEKL. CDR3 size: 10 residues. The CDR3 DNA sequence: TGCGCCAGCAGCCGGGAAGGTAGGACAGTC. As protein: CASSREGRTV.

This clonotype occurred many times. V usage is TRBV29-1 and J usage is TRBJ1-2; D might be TRBD1 (6 bases). The germline V gene encodes CDR1 SQVTM and CDR2 ANQGSEA. Trimming took 6 bases from V and 4 from J, leaving 15 bases between them. The CDR3 is made up of 13 amino acids. This chain's CDR3 is CSVPDSFSYGYTF. As DNA, the CDR3 is TGCAGCGTCCCGGACAGTTTCTCCTATGGCTACACCTTC.

This clonotype was counted only a few times. V and J are TRBV21-1 and TRBJ2-3; no DNA check was done on the table's D call, TRBD2. TRBV21-1 is a recognized pseudogene. This CDR3 has 12 amino acids. The CDR3 reads CASSEAGKWKAF. For the CDR3, the DNA is TGTGCCAGCAGCGAAGCAGGGAAATGGAAGGCCTTT.

V is TRBV11-2 and J is TRBJ1-1, with a weak D call TRBD1 (5 bases). Germline assignment: CDR1 SGHAT and CDR2 FQNNGV. This CDR3 has 14 amino acids. V lost 5 bases to trimming and J lost 0 bases, with 10 bases between them. CDR3 loop: CASSRQKLNTEAFF. CDR3 nucleotides: TGTGCCAGCAGCCGACAGAAATTGAACACTGAAGCTTTCTTT.

J is TRBJ2-2 and V is TRBV7-9; D gene unclear. The V end lost 2 bases, the J end lost 2 bases, and 18 bases lay between the germline ends. CDR1 is SEHNR and CDR2 is FQNEAQ in the germline V gene (reference sequence). The CDR3 consists of 18 residues. The CDR3 DNA reads as TGTGCCAGCAGCTTATTTGGGGTTACGGTCGGAAACACCGGGGAGCTGTTTTTT. It codes for CASSLFGVTVGNTGELFF.

The chain carries TRBV4-1 and TRBJ1-1, with a weak D call TRBD1 (5 bases). CDR1 MGHRA and CDR2 YSYEKL come from the germline V gene. This CDR3 is built from 16 residues. Between the trimmed V and J ends, which lost 4 bases and 5 bases, there was a span of 20 bases. The CDR3 sequence is CASSLRQNGRGTEAFF. For the CDR3, the DNA is TGCGCCAGCAGCCTACGACAGAATGGGCGGGGTACTGAAGCTTTCTTT.